This T cell receptor beta chain derives from a study of beta chain features in type 1 diabetes. The CDR3 is 15 amino acids. Per the germline V gene, CDR1 is KGHSH and CDR2 is LQKENI. Trimming took 3 bases from V and 8 from J, leaving 16 bases between them. Each sorted population was over 95% pure. The entirety of the isolated RNA underwent reverse transcription, so expressed TCRB transcripts were sequenced. This table comes from immunoSEQ multiplex PCR, and its TCRdb copy is limited to in-frame clones, with some not included. The top ten clones hold 0.03% to 0.045% of a sample with 600,000 or so clones, around an eighth of them seen once. The study's findings and limits: When Type 1 diabetes patients were examined, their TCRB CDR3s proved moderately but significantly shorter in all four CD4+ subsets. Patients with type 1 diabetes showed fewer VDJ junction insertions and more deletions.

This clone was seen only a few times. Its antigen is still unknown. This receptor was identified in a man aged 18 to 29 with type 1 diabetes. What was sequenced was naive CD4+ T cells from blood. This chain joins TRBV18 and TRBJ1-4, with a possible D match to TRBD1 (6 bases). The CDR3 spells CASSPADRGREKLFF. As DNA, the CDR3 is TGTGCCAGCTCACCCGCGGACCGGGGGCGCGAAAAACTGTTTTTT.